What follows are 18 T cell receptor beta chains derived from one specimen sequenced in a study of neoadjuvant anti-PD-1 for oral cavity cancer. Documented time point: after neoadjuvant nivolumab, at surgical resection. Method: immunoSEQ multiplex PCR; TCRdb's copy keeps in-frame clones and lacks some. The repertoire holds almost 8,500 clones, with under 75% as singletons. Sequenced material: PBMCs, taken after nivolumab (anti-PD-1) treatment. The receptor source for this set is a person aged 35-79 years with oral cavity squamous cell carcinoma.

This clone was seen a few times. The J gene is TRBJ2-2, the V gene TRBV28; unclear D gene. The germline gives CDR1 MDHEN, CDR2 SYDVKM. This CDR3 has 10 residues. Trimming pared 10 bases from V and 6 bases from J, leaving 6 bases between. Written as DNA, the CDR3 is TGTGCCACCGGTGCCGGGGAGCTGTTTTTT. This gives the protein CATGAGELFF.

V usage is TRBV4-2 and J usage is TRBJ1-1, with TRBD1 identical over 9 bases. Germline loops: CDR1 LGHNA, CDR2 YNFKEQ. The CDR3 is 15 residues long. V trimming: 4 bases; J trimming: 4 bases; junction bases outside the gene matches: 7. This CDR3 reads CASSLGTGWGTEAFF. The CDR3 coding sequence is TGTGCCAGCAGCCTCGGGACAGGGTGGGGCACTGAAGCTTTCTTT.

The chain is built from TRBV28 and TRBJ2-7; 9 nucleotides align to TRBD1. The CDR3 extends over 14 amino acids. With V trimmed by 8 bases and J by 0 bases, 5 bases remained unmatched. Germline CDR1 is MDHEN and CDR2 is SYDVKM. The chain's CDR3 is CASRRQGDSYEQYF. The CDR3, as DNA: TGTGCCAGCCGAAGACAGGGGGACTCCTACGAGCAGTACTTC.

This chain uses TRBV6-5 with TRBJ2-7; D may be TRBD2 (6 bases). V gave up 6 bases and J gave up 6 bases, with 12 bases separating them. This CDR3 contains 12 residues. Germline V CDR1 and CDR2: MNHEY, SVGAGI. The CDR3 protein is CASRATSLEQYF. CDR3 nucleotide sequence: TGTGCCAGCAGGGCAACTAGCCTCGAGCAGTACTTC.

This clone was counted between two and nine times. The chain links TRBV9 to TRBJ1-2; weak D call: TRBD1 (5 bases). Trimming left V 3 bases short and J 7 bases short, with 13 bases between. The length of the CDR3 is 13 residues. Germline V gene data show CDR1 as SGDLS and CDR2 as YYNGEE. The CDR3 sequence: CASSAWGPSGYTF. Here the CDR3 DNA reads TGTGCCAGCAGCGCATGGGGCCCCAGTGGCTACACCTTC. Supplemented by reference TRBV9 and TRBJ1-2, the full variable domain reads DSGVTQTPKHLITATGQRVTLRCSPRSGDLSVYWYQQSLDQGLQFLIQYYNGEERAKGNILERFSAQQFPDLHSELNLSSLELGDSALYFCASSAWGPSGYTFGSGTRLTVV.

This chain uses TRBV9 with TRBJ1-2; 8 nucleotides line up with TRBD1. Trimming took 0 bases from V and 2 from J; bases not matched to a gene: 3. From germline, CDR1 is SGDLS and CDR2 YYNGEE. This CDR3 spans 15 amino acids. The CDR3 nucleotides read TGTGCCAGCAGCGTAGAGGGACAGGAAAACTATGGCTACACCTTC. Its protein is CASSVEGQENYGYTF. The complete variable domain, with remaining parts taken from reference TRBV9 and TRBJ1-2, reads DSGVTQTPKHLITATGQRVTLRCSPRSGDLSVYWYQQSLDQGLQFLIQYYNGEERAKGNILERFSAQQFPDLHSELNLSSLELGDSALYFCASSVEGQENYGYTFGSGTRLTVV.

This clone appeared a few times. Here the CDR3 reads CASRVGVGYTEAFF. CDR3 coding DNA: TGTGCCAGCAGAGTCGGAGTGGGGTACACTGAAGCTTTCTTT. The chain couples TRBV2 to TRBJ1-1; D ambiguous. CDR1 is SNHLY and CDR2 is FYNNEI in the germline V gene. V lost 6 bases, J lost 3 bases, and 14 bases lay in between. The CDR3 sequence is 14 residues long.

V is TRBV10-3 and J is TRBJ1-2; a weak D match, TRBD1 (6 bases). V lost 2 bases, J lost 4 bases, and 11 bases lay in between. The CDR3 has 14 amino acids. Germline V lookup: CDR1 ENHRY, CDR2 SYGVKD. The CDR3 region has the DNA TGTGCCATCAGTGAGAACAGGGACGGCTATGGCTACACCTTC. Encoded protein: CAISENRDGYGYTF.

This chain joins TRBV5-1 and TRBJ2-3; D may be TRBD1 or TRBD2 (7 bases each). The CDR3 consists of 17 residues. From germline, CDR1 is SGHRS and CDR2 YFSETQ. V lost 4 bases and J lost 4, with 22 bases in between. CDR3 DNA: TGCGCCAGCAGCCCCCGGGGGACAGCGGGACGGGCAGATACGCAGTATTTT. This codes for CASSPRGTAGRADTQYF.

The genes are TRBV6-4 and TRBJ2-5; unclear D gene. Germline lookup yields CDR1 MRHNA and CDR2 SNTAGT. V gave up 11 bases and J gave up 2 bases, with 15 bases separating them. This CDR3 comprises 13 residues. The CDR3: CAGPASIQETQYF. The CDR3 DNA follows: TGTGCCGGTCCAGCAAGCATTCAAGAGACCCAGTACTTC.

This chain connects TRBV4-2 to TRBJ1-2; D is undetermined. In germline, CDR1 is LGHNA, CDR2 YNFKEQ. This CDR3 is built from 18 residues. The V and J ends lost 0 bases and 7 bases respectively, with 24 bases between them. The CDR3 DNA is TGTGCCAGCAGCCAAGAGGCCTATGGAGACATCGGGAGGAGTGGCTACACCTTC. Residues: CASSQEAYGDIGRSGYTF.

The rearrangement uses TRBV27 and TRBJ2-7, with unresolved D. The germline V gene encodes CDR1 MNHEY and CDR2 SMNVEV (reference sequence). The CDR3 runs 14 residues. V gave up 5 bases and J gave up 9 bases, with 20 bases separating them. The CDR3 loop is CASSPIEGSAGQYF. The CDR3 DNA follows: TGTGCCAGCAGTCCAATCGAAGGCAGCGCCGGGCAGTACTTC.

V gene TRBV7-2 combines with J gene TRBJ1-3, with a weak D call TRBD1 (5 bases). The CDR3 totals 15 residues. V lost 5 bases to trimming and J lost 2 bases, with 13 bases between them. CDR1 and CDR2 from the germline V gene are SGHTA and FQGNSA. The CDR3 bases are TGTGCCAGCAGCGCCCACACAGGACCTGGAAACACCATATATTTT. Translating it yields CASSAHTGPGNTIYF.

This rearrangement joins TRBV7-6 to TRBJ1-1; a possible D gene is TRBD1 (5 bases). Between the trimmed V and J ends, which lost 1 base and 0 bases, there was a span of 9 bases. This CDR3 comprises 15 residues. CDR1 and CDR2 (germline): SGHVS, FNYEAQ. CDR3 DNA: TGTGCCAGCAGCTTAGGGCGGGGGTTGAACACTGAAGCTTTCTTT. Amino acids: CASSLGRGLNTEAFF.

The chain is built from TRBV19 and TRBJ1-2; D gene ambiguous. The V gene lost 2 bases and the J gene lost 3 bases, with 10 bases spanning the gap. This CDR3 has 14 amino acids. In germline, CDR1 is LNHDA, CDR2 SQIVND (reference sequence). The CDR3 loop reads CASSITVSDYGYTF. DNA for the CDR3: TGTGCCAGTAGTATAACAGTTTCTGACTATGGCTACACCTTC.

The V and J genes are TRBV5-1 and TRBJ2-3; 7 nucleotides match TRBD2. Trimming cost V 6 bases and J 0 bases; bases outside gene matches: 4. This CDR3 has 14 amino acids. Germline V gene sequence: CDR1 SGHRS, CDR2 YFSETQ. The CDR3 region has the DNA TGCGCCAGCACGGGAGGCGGCAGCACAGATACGCAGTATTTT. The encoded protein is CASTGGGSTDTQYF.

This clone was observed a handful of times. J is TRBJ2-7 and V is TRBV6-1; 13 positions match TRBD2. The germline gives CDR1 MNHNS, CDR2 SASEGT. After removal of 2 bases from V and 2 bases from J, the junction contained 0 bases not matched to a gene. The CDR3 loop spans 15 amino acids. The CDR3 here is CASSETSGGAYEQYF. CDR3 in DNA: TGTGCCAGCAGTGAAACTAGCGGGGGGGCCTACGAGCAGTACTTC.

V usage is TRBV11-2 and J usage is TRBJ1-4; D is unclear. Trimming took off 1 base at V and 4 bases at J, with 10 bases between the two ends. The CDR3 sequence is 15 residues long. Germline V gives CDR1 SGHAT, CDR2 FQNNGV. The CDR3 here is CASSLGPLDNEKLFF. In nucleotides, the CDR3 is TGTGCCAGCAGCTTAGGACCGCTAGATAATGAAAAACTGTTTTTT.